This TCR beta chain was observed in a study of CD8 T cells in Susac syndrome. The CD8+ and CD4+ T cells were isolated magnetically using a negative isolation approach, whereas the TEMRA cells were enriched by FACS. Random hexamers were used to reverse transcribe 0.5 to 1 ug of RNA. In TCRdb, the immunoSEQ multiplex PCR reads were re-called with MiXCR into one record per CDR3 protein. The data show approximately 210,000 distinct CDR3 sequences, 95% seen once. This CDR3 spans 15 amino acids. V dropped 5 bases and J dropped 7 bases, with 18 bases sitting between them. The V gene's germline CDR1 is SGHVS and CDR2 FNYEAQ.

This clonotype was obtained from a human donor with multiple sclerosis. Material: CD4+ T cells from PBMCs. This chain joins TRBV7-6 and TRBJ1-5; possible D gene TRBD1, 5 bases. The CDR3 region has the DNA TGTGCCAGCAGCCGCTCGGGACGAGTGGACCAGCCCCAGCATTTT. It translates to CASSRSGRVDQPQHF.